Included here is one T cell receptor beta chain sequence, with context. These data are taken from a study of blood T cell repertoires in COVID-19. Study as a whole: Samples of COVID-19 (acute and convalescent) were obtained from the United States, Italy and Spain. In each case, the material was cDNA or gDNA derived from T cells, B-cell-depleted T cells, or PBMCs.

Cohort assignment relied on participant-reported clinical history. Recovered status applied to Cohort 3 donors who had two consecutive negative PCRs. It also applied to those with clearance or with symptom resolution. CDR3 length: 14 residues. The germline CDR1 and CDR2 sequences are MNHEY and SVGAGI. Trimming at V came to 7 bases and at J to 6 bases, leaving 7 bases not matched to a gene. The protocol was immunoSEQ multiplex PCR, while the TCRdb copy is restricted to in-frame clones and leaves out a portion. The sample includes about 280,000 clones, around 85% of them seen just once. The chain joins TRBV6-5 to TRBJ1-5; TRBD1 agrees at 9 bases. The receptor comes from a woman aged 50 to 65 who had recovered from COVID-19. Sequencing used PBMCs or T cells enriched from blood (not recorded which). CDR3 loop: CASTPGTGTQPQHF. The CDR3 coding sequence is TGTGCCAGCACCCCGGGGACAGGGACTCAGCCCCAGCATTTT.